Sequencing of this T cell receptor (beta chain) was carried out in a study of blood T cell repertoires in COVID-19. This clone was recorded once. Only in-frame clones appear in the TCRdb table, and some are missing; sequencing was by immunoSEQ multiplex PCR. This sample yields about 360,000 clones, of which over 75% are seen a single time; approximately 1.2% belongs to the top ten. Germline loops: CDR1 LGHDT, CDR2 YNNKEL (reference sequence). V was trimmed by 1 base and J by 0 bases, leaving 13 bases between them. This CDR3 comprises 17 residues. V is TRBV3-1 (or the pseudogene TRBV3-2) and J is TRBJ1-5; D is ambiguous. Sequenced: PBMCs or T cells enriched from blood (not recorded which). The receptor was derived from a man aged 30-40 years who had recovered from COVID-19. The CDR3 DNA reads as TGTGCCAGCAGCCAAGGAACCCGGACTTATAGCAATCAGCCCCAGCATTTT. Protein sequence: CASSQGTRTYSNQPQHF.